These 6 T cell receptor beta chains came from one sample sequenced in a study of cytomegalovirus exposure and HLA in healthy donors. The PCR had 60 Vbeta and 13 Jbeta primers. Repertoires were generated with immunoSEQ multiplex PCR, while TCRdb's copy carries only in-frame clones and drops some. The data hold more than 90,000 clones, with around 61% observed a single time. The material sequenced was PBMCs. All receptors derive from a woman aged 25 to 45 in good health and CMV-seronegative.

This rearrangement joins TRBV7-9 to TRBJ1-2; 9 bases align to TRBD1. The CDR3 covers 15 residues. J lost 7 bases, V lost 5 bases, and 11 bases had no gene match. The V gene's germline CDR1 is SEHNR and CDR2 FQNEAQ (reference sequence). The CDR3 DNA is TGTGCCAGCAGCCCCTCCGGGACAGGGTCCCCTGGCTACACCTTC. Its translation is CASSPSGTGSPGYTF. Looking up the rest from reference TRBV7-9 and TRBJ1-2 gives the full variable domain: DTGVSQNPRHKITKRGQNVTFRCDPISEHNRLYWYRQTLGQGPEFLTYFQNEAQLEKSRLLSDRFSAERPKGSFSTLEIQRTEQGDSAMYLCASSPSGTGSPGYTFGSGTRLTVV.

The chain uses TRBV5-4 and TRBJ2-5; 8 nucleotides line up with TRBD2. The CDR3 covers 15 residues. Germline lookup yields CDR1 SGHNT and CDR2 YYREEE (reference sequence). The trim removed 6 bases at V and 5 bases at J, leaving 12 bases unmatched. The CDR3 reads CASTAGGSGMETQYF. In nucleotides, the CDR3 is TGTGCCAGCACCGCTGGGGGTAGCGGGATGGAGACCCAGTACTTC.

This clone was detected only a few times. CDR3 region: CSGMGGYEQYF. In nucleotides, the CDR3 is TGCAGCGGAATGGGGGGCTACGAGCAGTACTTC. V usage is TRBV29-1 and J usage is TRBJ2-7, with D possibly matching TRBD2 (6 bases). The germline CDR1 and CDR2 sequences are SQVTM and ANQGSEA. The CDR3 has 11 amino acids. V was trimmed by 7 bases and J by 3 bases, leaving 10 bases between them.

The chain has TRBV30 and TRBJ2-5; possible D gene TRBD1, 6 bases. Germline assignment: CDR1 GTSNPN and CDR2 SVGIG (reference sequence). There are 13 residues in the CDR3. V was cut by 2 bases and J by 2 bases, with 9 bases left in between. In nucleotides, the CDR3 is TGTGCCTGGAGTACACAGGGACAAGAGACCCAGTACTTC. As protein: CAWSTQGQETQYF.

The DNA of the CDR3 is TGTGCCAGCAGTTTACGACAGACCGCCTATAATTCACCCCTCCACTTT. Its translation: CASSLRQTAYNSPLHF. The chain couples TRBV27 to TRBJ1-6; tentative D call: TRBD1 (5 bases). The ends were cut back, 2 bases at V and 2 bases at J, with 10 bases in the middle. Per the germline V gene, CDR1 is MNHEY and CDR2 is SMNVEV (reference sequence). The CDR3 has 16 residues.

V is TRBV6-6 and J is TRBJ2-3, with 9 bases identical to TRBD1. V gave up 6 bases and J gave up 4 bases; unmatched junction bases: 8. Germline CDR1 and CDR2: MNHNY and SVGAGI (reference sequence). The CDR3 totals 15 residues. CDR3 bases: TGTGCCAGCAGGAAAGGACAGGGGATTCCAGATACGCAGTATTTT. Translation gives CASRKGQGIPDTQYF.